Here is one TCR beta chain with its context. What it recognizes is unknown. This sample is part of a study of T cells in narcolepsy. Whole-study results and caveats: Healthy controls reportedly lacked the autoreactive clonotypes serially found in patients' blood.

The J segment lost 7 bases and the V segment lost 0 bases, leaving 4 bases of the junction unmatched. CDR3 length: 15 residues. Germline CDR1 and CDR2: SGHRS and YFSETQ. Clones were read by immunoSEQ multiplex PCR, and TCRdb kept only the in-frame ones, dropping some. The sample consists of tens of thousands of clones, about four fifths of them appearing once. The sample taken for sequencing was CD45RA- memory CD4+ T cells from PBMCs. The clonotype was recovered from a human donor with narcolepsy. The J gene is TRBJ1-2, the V gene TRBV5-1; 12 nucleotides line up with TRBD1. The CDR3 protein is CASSLAGQGALGYTF. The CDR3 coding sequence is TGCGCCAGCAGCTTGGCGGGACAGGGGGCGCTTGGCTACACCTTC.